These T cell receptor beta chains were read from a single sample in a study of blood T cell repertoires in COVID-19. Some clones are missing from TCRdb's copy, which holds only in-frame ones; the method was immunoSEQ multiplex PCR. The sample consists of 200,000 to 250,000 clones, 92% of them appearing once. The sequenced sample was peripheral blood. These receptors originate from a man aged 55 to 70 with COVID-19, enrolled during active disease. CDR3s include the opening cysteine and the closing phenylalanine or tryptophan. A D gene is named only where the DNA matches it firmly. Clone size is given for some rows only: seen once, a few or many times, or a class if the clone is expanded.

j_call,clone_size,d_call,v_call,cdr3_aa,cdr3_nt
TRBJ1-6,NA,TRBD1,TRBV27,CASRYDRGQSPLHF,TGTGCCAGCAGGTACGACAGGGGGCAATCACCCCTCCACTTT
TRBJ2-7,NA,TRBD2,TRBV11-2,CASSSGLAGAYEQYF,TGTGCCAGCAGCTCCGGACTAGCGGGCGCCTACGAGCAGTACTTC
TRBJ1-2,once,TRBD1,TRBV3-1/TRBV3-2,CASSPTGANYGYTF,TGTGCCAGCAGCCCGACAGGGGCTAACTATGGCTACACCTTC
TRBJ1-2,once,NA,TRBV18,CASSPYIPRESYGYTF,TGTGCCAGCTCACCATATATTCCCAGGGAAAGCTATGGCTACACCTTC
TRBJ2-1,NA,TRBD2,TRBV3-1/TRBV3-2,CASSPQRGGYNEQFF,TGTGCCAGCAGCCCCCAGCGGGGGGGGTACAATGAGCAGTTCTTC
TRBJ2-7,NA,NA,TRBV7-2,CASNRNVGYEQYF,TGTGCCAGCAACCGAAACGTCGGGTACGAGCAGTACTTC
TRBJ1-6,NA,TRBD1,TRBV3-1/TRBV3-2,CASSMTGDNSPLHF,TGTGCCAGCAGCATGACAGGGGACAATTCACCCCTCCACTTT
TRBJ2-7,NA,TRBD2,TRBV23-1,CASSQSTSDYEQYF,TGCGCCAGCAGTCAATCAACTAGCGATTACGAGCAGTACTTC
TRBJ2-7,NA,TRBD2,TRBV4-3,CASSPAGTSVVEQYF,TGCGCCAGCAGCCCGGCGGGGACTAGCGTGGTCGAGCAGTACTTC
TRBJ1-1,NA,TRBD1,TRBV25-1,CASSTIGDRRNTEAFF,TGTGCCAGCAGCACAATTGGGGACAGGAGGAACACTGAAGCTTTCTTT
TRBJ2-1,NA,NA,TRBV19,CASSTLRQGSHNEQFF,TGTGCCAGTAGTACCCTCCGCCAGGGGTCCCACAATGAGCAGTTCTTC
TRBJ2-3,NA,NA,TRBV7-3,CASSLNERPSTDTQYF,TGTGCCAGCAGCTTAAACGAGCGCCCTAGCACAGATACGCAGTATTTT
TRBJ1-3,NA,NA,TRBV7-9,CASSAISGNTIYF,TGTGCCAGCAGCGCGATCTCTGGAAACACCATATATTTT
TRBJ1-6,NA,TRBD1,TRBV2,CASRETGTNSPLHF,TGTGCCAGCAGGGAGACAGGGACTAATTCACCCCTCCACTTT
TRBJ2-7,NA,NA,TRBV6-1,CASSEATEYEQYF,TGTGCCAGCAGTGAGGCGACAGAATACGAGCAGTACTTC
TRBJ2-2,NA,TRBD1,TRBV5-1,CASSSWTGMNTGELFF,TGCGCCAGCAGCTCCTGGACAGGGATGAACACCGGGGAGCTGTTTTTT
TRBJ1-6,NA,TRBD1,TRBV7-2,CASSLGSGGRNSPLHF,TGTGCCAGCAGCTTAGGGTCAGGGGGTAGGAATTCACCCCTCCACTTT
TRBJ2-1,NA,TRBD2,TRBV11-2,CASGHTSGVSNEQFF,TGTGCCAGCGGACACACTAGCGGGGTTTCCAATGAGCAGTTCTTC
TRBJ2-3,NA,TRBD2,TRBV18,CASSPLGLATPQDTQYF,TGTGCCAGCTCACCCCTTGGACTAGCGACGCCCCAAGATACGCAGTATTTT
TRBJ1-6,NA,TRBD1,TRBV6-5,CASSYETGVRPLHF,TGTGCCAGCAGTTACGAAACAGGGGTGAGGCCCCTCCACTTT
TRBJ1-6,NA,TRBD1,TRBV3-1/TRBV3-2,CASSPPGQGTSPLHF,TGTGCCAGCAGCCCTCCGGGACAGGGGACTTCACCCCTCCACTTT
TRBJ1-2,NA,NA,TRBV7-9,CASSRGGRTQGNYGYTF,TGTGCCAGCAGCCGGGGGGGTAGGACCCAGGGGAACTATGGCTACACCTTC
TRBJ2-1,NA,NA,TRBV29-1,CSVGRGSYNEQFF,TGCAGCGTTGGGCGGGGCTCCTACAATGAGCAGTTCTTC
TRBJ1-1,NA,NA,TRBV5-1,CASSSSQVLNTEAFF,TGCGCCAGCAGCTCTTCACAGGTTCTCAACACTGAAGCTTTCTTT
TRBJ1-1,NA,NA,TRBV4-1,CASSLLWGLRTNTEAFF,TGCGCCAGCAGTCTCCTATGGGGCCTACGCACGAACACTGAAGCTTTCTTT
TRBJ2-2,NA,NA,TRBV27,CASSEYRVTNTGELFF,TGTGCCAGCAGTGAGTACAGGGTTACGAACACCGGGGAGCTGTTTTTT
TRBJ1-6,NA,TRBD1,TRBV2,CASGKDRGLDSPLHF,TGTGCCAGCGGTAAGGACAGGGGCCTGGATTCACCCCTCCACTTT
TRBJ2-3,NA,TRBD2,TRBV28,CASSWLAGGQDTQYF,TGTGCCAGCAGTTGGTTAGCGGGGGGGCAAGATACGCAGTATTTT
TRBJ1-2,NA,NA,TRBV7-2,CASSLERGRVSGYTF,TGTGCCAGCAGCTTAGAACGGGGAAGAGTGTCCGGCTACACCTTC
TRBJ2-3,NA,TRBD2,TRBV4-2,CASSQEIGLAGGLLEYF,TGTGCCAGCAGCCAAGAAATTGGGCTAGCGGGGGGTCTCTTAGAGTATTTT
TRBJ1-1,NA,NA,TRBV18,CASSKTVNTEAFF,TGTGCCAGCTCCAAGACAGTGAACACTGAAGCTTTCTTT
TRBJ2-7,NA,TRBD1,TRBV19,CASSIPRTGGNEQYF,TGTGCCAGTAGTATACCCCGAACAGGGGGCAACGAGCAGTACTTC
TRBJ2-5,NA,TRBD1,TRBV5-4,CASSWGQGAGETQYF,TGTGCCAGCAGCTGGGGACAGGGGGCCGGTGAGACCCAGTACTTC
TRBJ1-5,NA,TRBD1,TRBV2,CASRRDRAEFSNQPQHF,TGTGCCAGCCGCCGGGACAGGGCCGAGTTCAGCAATCAGCCCCAGCATTTT
TRBJ2-1,NA,NA,TRBV4-1,CASSQQTGGSYNEQFF,TGCGCCAGCAGCCAACAGACAGGTGGCTCCTACAATGAGCAGTTCTTC
TRBJ2-2,NA,NA,TRBV19,CASSIQGRAGELFF,TGTGCCAGTAGTATTCAGGGGAGGGCCGGGGAGCTGTTTTTT
TRBJ2-3,NA,NA,TRBV15,CATSRDSGSTDTQYF,TGTGCCACCAGCAGAGACTCAGGATCCACAGATACGCAGTATTTT
TRBJ1-2,NA,NA,TRBV12-3/TRBV12-4,CASSFRRQGGYTF,TGTGCCAGCAGTTTTCGGCGCCAGGGTGGCTACACCTTC
TRBJ2-1,NA,TRBD2,TRBV9,CASSVAILAGVGEQFF,TGTGCCAGCAGCGTAGCCATACTAGCGGGAGTCGGTGAGCAGTTCTTC
TRBJ2-7,NA,NA,TRBV5-1,CASSPGHRASSYEQYF,TGCGCCAGCAGCCCTGGACACAGGGCTAGCTCCTACGAGCAGTACTTC
TRBJ2-7,NA,NA,TRBV5-8,CASSLSRIYF,TGTGCCAGCAGCTTGAGCAGGATTTACTTC
TRBJ1-4,NA,TRBD1,TRBV19,CASSTTGLNEKLFF,TGTGCCAGTAGTACGACAGGGCTTAATGAAAAACTGTTTTTT
TRBJ2-3,NA,TRBD1,TRBV3-1/TRBV3-2,CASSQDRDRASTDTQYF,TGTGCCAGCAGCCAAGATCGGGACAGGGCATCGACAGATACGCAGTATTTT
TRBJ1-3,NA,NA,TRBV12-3/TRBV12-4,CASTQSGNTIYF,TGTGCCAGCACCCAATCTGGAAACACCATATATTTT
TRBJ2-2,NA,TRBD2,TRBV9,CASSGGLAGMAGELFF,TGTGCCAGCAGCGGCGGACTAGCGGGGATGGCCGGGGAGCTGTTTTTT
TRBJ2-7,once,TRBD2,TRBV29-1,CSVELAGTGTSGRGSVEQYF,TGCAGCGTTGAATTGGCAGGGACAGGGACTAGCGGGAGGGGGTCTGTCGAGCAGTACTTC
TRBJ1-2,once,NA,TRBV4-3,CASSQEPSGQSYGYTF,TGCGCCAGCAGCCAAGAACCCTCCGGACAGTCCTATGGCTACACCTTC
TRBJ2-2,NA,NA,TRBV30,CAYRAYTGELFF,TGTGCCTACAGAGCCTATACCGGGGAGCTGTTTTTT
TRBJ1-5,NA,NA,TRBV19,CASSILTDQPQHF,TGTGCCAGTAGTATATTGACAGATCAGCCCCAGCATTTT
TRBJ2-1,NA,NA,TRBV7-2,CASSLGFGGTYNEQFF,TGTGCCAGCAGCTTAGGGTTCGGCGGCACTTACAATGAGCAGTTCTTC
TRBJ1-3,NA,NA,TRBV2,CASSKGHSGNTIYF,TGTGCCAGCAGTAAGGGACACTCTGGAAACACCATATATTTT
TRBJ2-3,once,NA,TRBV18,CASSPSGGEDTQYF,TGTGCCAGCTCACCATCCGGAGGGGAAGATACGCAGTATTTT
TRBJ2-7,few,TRBD2,TRBV7-9,CASSPPAGGPGEQYF,TGTGCCAGCAGCCCCCCCGCGGGAGGGCCGGGAGAGCAGTACTTC
TRBJ2-1,NA,NA,TRBV7-2,CASSSRGTDNEQFF,TGTGCCAGCAGCTCTAGGGGAACTGACAATGAGCAGTTCTTC
TRBJ1-4,NA,NA,TRBV6-2/TRBV6-3,CASSYKKGIRNEKLFF,TGTGCCAGCAGTTACAAGAAGGGGATTAGGAATGAAAAACTGTTTTTT
TRBJ1-1,NA,TRBD1,TRBV5-1,CASSQTGPNTEAFF,TGCGCCAGCAGCCAGACAGGGCCGAACACTGAAGCTTTCTTT
TRBJ2-2,NA,TRBD1,TRBV11-3,CASSLGQTLTGELFF,TGTGCCAGCAGCTTGGGACAGACACTAACCGGGGAGCTGTTTTTT
TRBJ2-1,NA,TRBD2,TRBV9,CASSPNPGLAGLGNEQFF,TGTGCCAGCAGCCCCAACCCGGGACTAGCGGGACTCGGCAATGAGCAGTTCTTC
TRBJ1-1,NA,NA,TRBV4-2,CASSQDRTRAEAFF,TGTGCCAGCAGCCAAGATAGGACGAGGGCTGAAGCTTTCTTT